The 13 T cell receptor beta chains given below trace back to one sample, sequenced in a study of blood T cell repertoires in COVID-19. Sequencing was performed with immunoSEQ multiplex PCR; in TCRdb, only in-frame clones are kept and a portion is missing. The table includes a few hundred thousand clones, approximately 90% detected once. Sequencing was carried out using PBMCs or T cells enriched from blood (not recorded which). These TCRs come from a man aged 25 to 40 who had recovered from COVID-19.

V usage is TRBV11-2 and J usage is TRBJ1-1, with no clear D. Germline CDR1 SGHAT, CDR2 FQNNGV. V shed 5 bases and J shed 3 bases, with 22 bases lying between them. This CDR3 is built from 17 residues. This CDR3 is CASSRLEGRGGDTEAFF. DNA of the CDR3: TGTGCCAGCAGCCGCCTCGAAGGGAGAGGAGGAGACACTGAAGCTTTCTTT.

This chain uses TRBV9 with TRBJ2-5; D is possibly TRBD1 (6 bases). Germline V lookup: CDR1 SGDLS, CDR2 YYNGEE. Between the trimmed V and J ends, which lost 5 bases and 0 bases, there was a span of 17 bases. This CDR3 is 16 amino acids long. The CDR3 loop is CASRPPDSVYQETQYF. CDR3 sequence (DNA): TGTGCCAGCAGGCCCCCGGACAGCGTGTACCAAGAGACCCAGTACTTC.

CDR3 DNA: TGTGCCAGCAGCTTGGCGACAGGGCATCGCGAGCAGTACTTC. Amino acids: CASSLATGHREQYF. J is TRBJ2-7 and V is TRBV7-9, with 7 bases aligning to TRBD1. Germline V gene lookup returns CDR1 SEHNR and CDR2 FQNEAQ (reference sequence). CDR3 length: 14 amino acids. V gave up 3 bases and J gave up 6 bases; unmatched junction bases: 8. Full variable domain (outside the CDR3, taken from reference TRBV7-9 and TRBJ2-7): DTGVSQNPRHKITKRGQNVTFRCDPISEHNRLYWYRQTLGQGPEFLTYFQNEAQLEKSRLLSDRFSAERPKGSFSTLEIQRTEQGDSAMYLCASSLATGHREQYFGPGTRLTVT.

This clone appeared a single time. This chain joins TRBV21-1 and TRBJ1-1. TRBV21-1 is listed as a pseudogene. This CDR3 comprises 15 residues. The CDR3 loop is CASSTWGDLNTEAFF. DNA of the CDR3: TGTGCCAGCAGCACCTGGGGAGACCTGAACACTGAAGCTTTCTTT.

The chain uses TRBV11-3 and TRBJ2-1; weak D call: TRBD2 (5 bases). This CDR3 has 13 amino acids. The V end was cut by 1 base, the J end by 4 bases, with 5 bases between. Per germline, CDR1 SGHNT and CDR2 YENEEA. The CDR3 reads CASSLGGYNEQFF. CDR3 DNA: TGTGCCAGCAGCTTAGGAGGGTACAATGAGCAGTTCTTC.

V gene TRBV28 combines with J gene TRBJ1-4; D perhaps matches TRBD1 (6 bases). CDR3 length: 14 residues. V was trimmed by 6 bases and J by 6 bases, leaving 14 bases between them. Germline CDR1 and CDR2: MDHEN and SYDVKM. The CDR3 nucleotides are TGTGCCAGCAGGCAGACAGGTCAGGATGAAAAACTGTTTTTT. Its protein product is CASRQTGQDEKLFF.

DNA of the CDR3: TGTGCATGTCGCTCCTACCCCAACGGGACTAGCGGGAAGGTAGTCGAGCAGTACTTC. It yields the protein CACRSYPNGTSGKVVEQYF. The chain uses TRBV12-2 and TRBJ2-7; no DNA check was done on the table's D call, TRBD2. TRBV12-2 is shown as a pseudogene. The CDR3 covers 19 residues.

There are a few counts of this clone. The CDR3: CASSEGQGVNTGELFF. CDR3 nucleotide sequence: TGTGCCAGCAGTGAAGGACAGGGAGTGAACACCGGGGAGCTGTTTTTT. V gene TRBV6-1 combines with J gene TRBJ2-2; 7 bases are shared with TRBD1. The CDR3 contains 16 residues. V lost 1 base and J lost 1; bases outside the gene matches: 3. The V gene's germline CDR1 is MNHNS and CDR2 SASEGT.

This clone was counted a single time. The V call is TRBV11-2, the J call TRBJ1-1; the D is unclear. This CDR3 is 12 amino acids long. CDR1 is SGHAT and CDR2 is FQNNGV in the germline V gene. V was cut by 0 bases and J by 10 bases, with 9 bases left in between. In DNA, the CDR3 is TGTGCCAGCAGCTTAGATGAACAGAGAGCTTTCTTT. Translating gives CASSLDEQRAFF.

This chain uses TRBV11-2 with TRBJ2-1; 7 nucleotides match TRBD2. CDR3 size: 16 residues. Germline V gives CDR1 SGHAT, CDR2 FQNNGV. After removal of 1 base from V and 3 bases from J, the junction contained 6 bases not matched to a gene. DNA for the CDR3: TGTGCCAGCAGCTTAGTTGGGCTAGCGGACTACAATGAGCAGTTCTTC. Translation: CASSLVGLADYNEQFF.

CDR3 in DNA: TGTGCCAGCAGCTTTAGCGGATATGAGCAGTTCTTC. Translated, it gives CASSFSGYEQFF. This chain uses TRBV7-8 with TRBJ2-1; tentatively, D is TRBD2 (6 bases). The germline CDR1 and CDR2 sequences are SGHVS and FQNEAQ. CDR3 length: 12 residues. V lost 3 bases, J lost 8 bases, and 8 bases lay in between.

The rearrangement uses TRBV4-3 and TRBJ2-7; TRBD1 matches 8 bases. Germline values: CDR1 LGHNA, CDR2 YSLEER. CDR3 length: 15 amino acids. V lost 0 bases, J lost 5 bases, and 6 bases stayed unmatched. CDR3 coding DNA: TGCGCCAGCAGCCAAGATTTCACAGGGGGTGACGAGCAGTACTTC. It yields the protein CASSQDFTGGDEQYF.

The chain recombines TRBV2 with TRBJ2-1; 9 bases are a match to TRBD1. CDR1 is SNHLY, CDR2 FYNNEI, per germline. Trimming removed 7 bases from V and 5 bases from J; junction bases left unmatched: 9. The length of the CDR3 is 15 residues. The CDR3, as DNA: TGTGCCAGCATACTCCTGGGACAGGGCGACAATGAGCAGTTCTTC. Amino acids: CASILLGQGDNEQFF.